A single T cell receptor (beta chain) is shown here with its context. This CDR3 has 17 amino acids. J lost 8 bases, V lost 0 bases, and 11 bases had no gene match. Germline CDR1 SGHVS, CDR2 FNYEAQ. The data were obtained in a study of blood T cell repertoires in COVID-19. TCRdb keeps only in-frame clones here, not all; method: immunoSEQ multiplex PCR. The data hold about 36,000 clones, with around 89% observed a single time. The sample consisted of peripheral blood. The chain combines TRBV7-6 with TRBJ2-1; 9 bases map to TRBD2. The TCR comes from a man between 60 and 75 years old with active or convalescent COVID-19. CDR3 in amino acids: CASSLAPRIAGGDEQFF. CDR3 DNA sequence: TGTGCCAGCAGCTTAGCCCCCCGGATTGCGGGAGGGGATGAGCAGTTCTTC.